This T cell receptor (beta chain) was sequenced during a study of technical replicates of blood from a handful of donors. TCRdb keeps only in-frame clones here, not all; method: immunoSEQ multiplex PCR. The data hold under 85,000 clones, with 90% to 95% observed a single time. Trimming took 4 bases from V and 4 from J; bases not matched to a gene: 5. This CDR3 region has 14 residues. Germline loops: CDR1 MNHNS, CDR2 SASEGT. The source material was T cells isolated from PBMCs. The sequence derives from a human donor in good health. This rearrangement joins TRBV6-1 to TRBJ1-1; 8 bases align to TRBD1. The DNA for the CDR3 is TGTGCCAGCAGTGCCGGACAGGGCCGCACTGAAGCTTTCTTT. Its translation: CASSAGQGRTEAFF.